These 18 T cell receptor beta chains originate from one sample sequenced in a study of cytomegalovirus exposure and HLA in healthy donors. TCRdb keeps only in-frame clones here, not all; method: immunoSEQ multiplex PCR. The sample records about 170,000 clones, 95% to 96% being singletons. Specimen: PBMCs. The receptor source for this set is a woman aged 18-30 years in good health and CMV-seronegative.

This chain joins TRBV27 and TRBJ2-3; 11 nucleotides align to TRBD2. V lost 2 bases to trimming and J lost 7 bases; unmatched junction nucleotides: 20. Germline loops: CDR1 MNHEY, CDR2 SMNVEV (reference sequence). The CDR3 is 20 residues long. CDR3 amino acids: CASSLEGRLAGSYEVYTQYF. The CDR3 DNA is TGTGCCAGCAGTTTAGAGGGGCGACTAGCGGGGAGTTACGAAGTATATACGCAGTATTTT.

The chain combines TRBV7-3 with TRBJ1-2; 9 positions match TRBD1. The CDR3 spans 16 residues. Germline lookup yields CDR1 SGHTA and CDR2 FQGTGA. With 5 bases clipped from V and 2 bases from J, the junction kept 9 bases outside the gene matches. CDR3 sequence (DNA): TGTGCCAGCAGCGATTTACCCGGGACAGGGAACTATGGCTACACCTTC. Protein: CASSDLPGTGNYGYTF.

This chain uses TRBV6-5 with TRBJ2-5, with D hard to call. CDR3 length: 13 residues. The germline V and J ends were trimmed by 4 bases and 5 bases, with 11 bases remaining between them. CDR1 MNHEY and CDR2 SVGAGI come from the germline V gene. CDR3 sequence (DNA): TGTGCCAGCAGTTTTGCAGGCGTCGAGACCCAGTACTTC. Encoded protein: CASSFAGVETQYF.

This chain links TRBV6-5 with TRBJ2-2; the match to TRBD1 covers 7 bases. In germline, CDR1 is MNHEY, CDR2 SVGAGI. J gave up 7 bases and V 7 bases, and 9 bases lay outside the gene matches. This CDR3 has 14 amino acids. The CDR3 reads CASTGQGVFGELFF. CDR3 DNA sequence: TGTGCCAGCACCGGTCAGGGGGTCTTCGGGGAGCTGTTTTTT.

The chain combines TRBV14 with TRBJ1-2; D may be TRBD1 (6 bases). The V end was cut by 1 base, the J end by 4 bases, with 16 bases between. The germline CDR1 and CDR2 sequences are SGHDN and FVKESK. The CDR3 length is 16 residues. CDR3 in DNA: TGTGCCAGCAGCCAAGGCCAGGGGCCGGCTACCTATGGCTACACCTTC. Encoded protein: CASSQGQGPATYGYTF. Supplemented by reference TRBV14 and TRBJ1-2, the full variable domain reads EAGVTQFPSHSVIEKGQTVTLRCDPISGHDNLYWYRRVMGKEIKFLLHFVKESKQDESGMPNNRFLAERTGGTYSTLKVQPAELEDSGVYFCASSQGQGPATYGYTFGSGTRLTVV.

This clone was observed a few times. The genes are TRBV27 and TRBJ1-2; D might be TRBD1 (5 bases). Trimming removed 3 bases at V and 4 bases at J, with 12 bases between. The CDR3 has 14 amino acids. Looked up from germline, CDR1 is MNHEY and CDR2 is SMNVEV (reference sequence). The CDR3, as DNA: TGTGCCAGCAGTTTGGCGGGACGGGCCTATGGCTACACCTTC. This sequence encodes CASSLAGRAYGYTF.

V usage is TRBV27 and J usage is TRBJ2-7; 11 nucleotides line up with TRBD2. Trimming took 3 bases from V and 4 from J; bases not matched to a gene: 8. The germline V gene encodes CDR1 MNHEY and CDR2 SMNVEV (reference sequence). The CDR3 extends over 16 amino acids. The CDR3 loop reads CASSFTGTSGYYEQYF. The DNA of the CDR3 is TGTGCCAGCAGTTTTACGGGGACTAGCGGTTATTACGAGCAGTACTTC.

The rearrangement joins TRBV27 to TRBJ2-7; TRBD2 aligns across 14 bases. Germline assignment: CDR1 MNHEY and CDR2 SMNVEV (reference sequence). The V gene end was trimmed by 5 bases and the J gene end by 3 bases; junction bases not matched to a gene: 9. The CDR3 totals 17 residues. The CDR3 protein is CASSRLGTSGGVYEQYF. CDR3 in DNA: TGTGCCAGCAGTAGACTCGGGACTAGCGGGGGAGTCTACGAGCAGTACTTC.

The J gene is TRBJ1-2, the V gene TRBV27; 9 bases match TRBD1. The V gene end was trimmed by 5 bases and the J gene end by 6 bases; junction bases not matched to a gene: 10. Germline assignment: CDR1 MNHEY and CDR2 SMNVEV (reference sequence). The length of the CDR3 is 15 residues. This chain's CDR3 is CASSLGPRTGDGYTF. The CDR3 region has the DNA TGTGCCAGCAGTCTAGGACCTAGGACAGGGGATGGCTACACCTTC.

For this clone: The junction departs from the called germline gene at one end, perhaps through a read error. The chain links TRBV7-7 to TRBJ1-5; D call uncertain. The germline V gene has CDR1 SSHAT and CDR2 FNYEAQ (reference sequence). The CDR3 extends over 17 amino acids. CDR3 residues: CASSLGDITTLDQPQHF. The CDR3, as DNA: TGTGCTAGCAGCTTAGGAGACATTACAACCTTGGATCAGCCCCAGCATTTT.

The rearrangement links TRBV7-2 to TRBJ2-2, with D perhaps matching TRBD2 (6 bases). The CDR3 sequence is 16 residues long. V lost 1 base, J lost 4 bases, and 13 bases lay in between. The germline V gene encodes CDR1 SGHTA and CDR2 FQGNSA. Written as DNA, the CDR3 is TGTGCCAGCAGCTTAGTTACGGGGGTGAGCACCGGGGAGCTGTTTTTT. Translating gives CASSLVTGVSTGELFF.

The chain employs TRBV7-2 and TRBJ1-5; 9 bases align to TRBD1. The CDR3 sequence is 15 residues long. Germline assignment: CDR1 SGHTA and CDR2 FQGNSA. Trimming took 4 bases from V and 6 from J; bases not matched to a gene: 7. In DNA, the CDR3 is TGTGCCAGCAGCTCGCCGGGACAGGGCACTCAGCCCCAGCATTTT. Residues: CASSSPGQGTQPQHF.

This sequence joins TRBV27 and TRBJ1-1, with TRBD1 matching 7 bases. The V gene's germline CDR1 is MNHEY and CDR2 SMNVEV (reference sequence). The CDR3 has 16 amino acids. The V and J ends lost 7 bases and 4 bases, in that order; junction bases with no gene match: 15. The CDR3 region is CASKKRQGGEFTEAFF. The CDR3 nucleotides read TGTGCCAGCAAGAAGAGACAGGGCGGAGAATTCACTGAAGCTTTCTTT.

The rearrangement uses TRBV15 and TRBJ2-7, with 7 bases fitting TRBD1. This CDR3 comprises 14 residues. CDR1 is LNHNV, CDR2 YYDKDF, per germline (reference sequence). J lost 3 bases, V lost 3 bases, and 5 bases had no gene match. The CDR3 nucleotides read TGTGCCACCAGCAGGGGACAGACCTTCTACGAGCAGTACTTC. Translation gives CATSRGQTFYEQYF.

The chain is built from TRBV28 and TRBJ1-1; no firm D call. V was shortened by 1 base and J by 4 bases, with 4 bases between the two germline ends. Germline V gene data show CDR1 as MDHEN and CDR2 as SYDVKM. CDR3 length equals 12 residues. CDR3 DNA: TGTGCCAGCAGTTTATTCGGCACTGAAGCTTTCTTT. It yields the protein CASSLFGTEAFF. Supplemented by reference TRBV28 and TRBJ1-1, the full variable domain reads DVKVTQSSRYLVKRTGEKVFLECVQDMDHENMFWYRQDPGLGLRLIYFSYDVKMKEKGDIPEGYSVSREKKERFSLILESASTNQTSMYLCASSLFGTEAFFGQGTRLTVV.

This chain uses TRBV11-2 with TRBJ2-1, with D possibly matching TRBD2 (5 bases). V lost 3 bases to trimming and J lost 8 bases, with 11 bases between them. From germline, CDR1 is SGHAT and CDR2 FQNNGV. The length of the CDR3 is 13 residues. Written as DNA, the CDR3 is TGTGCCAGCAGCTTGGGGAGCGGTGATGAGCAGTTCTTC. It encodes CASSLGSGDEQFF. The variable domain in full, with the rest retrieved from reference TRBV11-2 and TRBJ2-1, is EAGVAQSPRYKIIEKRQSVAFWCNPISGHATLYWYQQILGQGPKLLIQFQNNGVVDDSQLPKDRFSAERLKGVDSTLKIQPAKLEDSAVYLCASSLGSGDEQFFGPGTRLTVL.

The genes are TRBV30 and TRBJ1-1; D gene ambiguous. From germline, CDR1 is GTSNPN and CDR2 SVGIG (reference sequence). Between the trimmed V and J ends, which lost 1 base and 8 bases, there was a span of 17 bases. CDR3 length: 14 amino acids. CDR3 amino acids: CAWSGRYGQREAFF. Here the CDR3 DNA reads TGTGCCTGGAGTGGCCGATACGGCCAGCGGGAAGCTTTCTTT. The whole variable domain, filled in from reference TRBV30 and TRBJ1-1, reads SQTIHQWPATLVQPVGSPLSLECTVEGTSNPNLYWYRQAAGRGLQLLFYSVGIGQISSEVPQNLSASRPQDRQFILSSKKLLLSDSGFYLCAWSGRYGQREAFFGQGTRLTVV.

The rearrangement links TRBV7-9 to TRBJ1-6, with D unresolved. Trimming took off 5 bases at V and 5 bases at J, with 13 bases between the two ends. CDR3 size: 15 residues. Germline V gene sequence: CDR1 SEHNR, CDR2 FQNEAQ (reference sequence). DNA for the CDR3: TGTGCCAGCAGCGACGCGTCCGGGAATAATTCACCCCTCCACTTT. Amino acid sequence: CASSDASGNNSPLHF.